The 27 T cell receptor beta chains in this list originate from one sample, sequenced in a study of T-cell reconstitution after alpha-beta-depleted transplantation in children (dated by TCRdb to 2015 to 2016). The library was prepared using PCR. TCRdb names Illumina HiSeq 2500 as the instrument used. To normalize quantification of the TCRbeta repertoire, the TCR libraries were built with molecular barcoding that relied on unique molecular identifiers. TCRdb itself trimmed the public reads at Q25 with fastp, ran MiXCR and retained productive beta chains. Rows with a matching CDR3 protein are joined into one entry that keeps the most common DNA and genes. This sample holds a few hundred thousand distinct CDR3 sequences; approximately 16% were observed only once. The leading ten clones occupy around 3.3% of the sample. Sequenced material: PBMCs from the stem cell graft donor, taken from the stem cell graft. The receptors derive from a human donor who donated a stem cell graft to a child with acute lymphoblastic leukemia.

The rearrangement uses TRBV18 and TRBJ2-1; tentative D call: TRBD1 (6 bases). The germline gives CDR1 KGHSH, CDR2 LQKENI. V gave up 2 bases and J gave up 4 bases, with 12 bases separating them. The CDR3 is 15 amino acids. The chain's CDR3 is CASSPAQGYYNEQFF. DNA for the CDR3: TGTGCCAGCTCACCAGCGCAGGGGTATTACAATGAGCAGTTCTTC.

This clonotype was found a few times. This chain links TRBV4-2 with TRBJ2-1; 7 nucleotides align to TRBD1. V lost 1 base, J lost 1 base, and 7 bases stayed unmatched. The CDR3 is 17 amino acids. The germline CDR1 and CDR2 sequences are LGHNA and YNFKEQ. CDR3 loop: CASSQAGTAESYNEQFF. The CDR3 region has the DNA TGTGCCAGCAGCCAAGCTGGGACAGCCGAATCCTACAATGAGCAGTTCTTC.

The rearrangement links TRBV7-9 to TRBJ2-7; TRBD1 aligns across 8 bases. Germline CDR1 reads SEHNR; CDR2 reads FQNEAQ (reference sequence). J lost 3 bases, V lost 3 bases, and 4 bases had no gene match. The CDR3 is made up of 14 amino acids. CDR3 in amino acids: CASSFVTGDYEQYF. CDR3 coding DNA: TGTGCCAGCAGCTTTGTGACAGGGGACTACGAGCAGTACTTC. Using reference TRBV7-9 and TRBJ2-7 for the parts outside the CDR3, the full variable domain is DTGVSQNPRHKITKRGQNVTFRCDPISEHNRLYWYRQTLGQGPEFLTYFQNEAQLEKSRLLSDRFSAERPKGSFSTLEIQRTEQGDSAMYLCASSFVTGDYEQYFGPGTRLTVT.

A remark on this clonotype: The junction and the germline gene differ at one end; a read error may be behind it. J is TRBJ2-3 and V is TRBV24-1; 7 bases agree with TRBD2. CDR3 length equals 21 residues. Germline lookup yields CDR1 KGHDR and CDR2 SFDVKD. The CDR3 loop reads CAASDLEPSGYFPPSTDTQYF. The CDR3 nucleotides read TGTGCCGCCAGTGATTTAGAGCCTAGCGGATACTTCCCGCCTAGCACAGATACGCAGTATTTT.

This clonotype was seen only a few times. The chain uses TRBV7-6 and TRBJ2-6; the D gene is possibly TRBD1 (6 bases). The CDR3 has 16 residues. The V gene lost 1 base and the J gene lost 0 bases, with 7 bases spanning the gap. The germline gives CDR1 SGHVS, CDR2 FNYEAQ. Here the CDR3 DNA reads TGTGCCAGCAGCTTAGACAGGGTCTCTGGGGCCAACGTCCTGACTTTC. Protein product: CASSLDRVSGANVLTF.

This clonotype was found a few times. DNA of the CDR3: TGTGCCAGCAGTCCCGCTATTCCGGGACTAGCGCGAGATACGCAGTATTTT. This codes for CASSPAIPGLARDTQYF. This rearrangement joins TRBV12-3 or TRBV12-4 to TRBJ2-3; 10 bases fit TRBD2. The CDR3 contains 17 residues. V lost 5 bases to trimming and J lost 5 bases; unmatched junction nucleotides: 13.

This clonotype was counted a few times. The V and J genes are TRBV3-1 and TRBJ1-2, with D unresolved. Per the germline V gene, CDR1 is LGHDT and CDR2 is YNNKEL (reference sequence). The V end was cut by 3 bases, the J end by 9 bases, with 14 bases between. The CDR3 contains 13 residues. The CDR3 nucleotides read TGTGCCAGCAGCCACAGGCAACGGGTCCGCTACACCTTC. Protein product: CASSHRQRVRYTF.

This clonotype showed up just once. The V call is TRBV20-1, the J call TRBJ2-7, with 9 bases lining up with TRBD1. The V and J ends lost 0 bases and 5 bases, in that order; junction bases with no gene match: 5. The CDR3 sequence is 14 residues long. From germline, CDR1 is DFQATT and CDR2 SNEGSKA (reference sequence). The chain's CDR3 is CSARDGTGFHEQYF. The CDR3 DNA follows: TGCAGTGCTAGAGATGGGACAGGGTTCCACGAGCAGTACTTC.

This sequence joins TRBV2 and TRBJ2-7, with TRBD2 matching over 9 bases. The V gene end was trimmed by 0 bases and the J gene end by 5 bases; junction bases not matched to a gene: 5. Germline V gives CDR1 SNHLY, CDR2 FYNNEI. The CDR3 is made up of 15 amino acids. CDR3 protein: CASSEAPASGNEQYF. CDR3 DNA: TGTGCCAGCAGTGAAGCCCCCGCTAGCGGGAACGAGCAGTACTTC.

The genes are TRBV7-9 and TRBJ2-5; D gene ambiguous. Germline lookup yields CDR1 SEHNR and CDR2 FQNEAQ (reference sequence). Trimming removed 2 bases from V and 5 bases from J, with 9 bases in between. This CDR3 comprises 13 residues. The CDR3 sequence is CASSLSTLETQYF. CDR3 DNA: TGTGCCAGCAGCTTATCGACACTGGAGACCCAGTACTTC. Variable domain in full (rest from reference TRBV7-9 and TRBJ2-5): DTGVSQNPRHKITKRGQNVTFRCDPISEHNRLYWYRQTLGQGPEFLTYFQNEAQLEKSRLLSDRFSAERPKGSFSTLEIQRTEQGDSAMYLCASSLSTLETQYFGPGTRLLVL.

In its sample, this clonotype was seen a few times. This rearrangement joins TRBV27 to TRBJ2-5; D not certain. The CDR3 contains 15 residues. CDR1 is MNHEY, CDR2 SMNVEV, per germline (reference sequence). Trimming stripped 3 bases from V and 7 bases from J, with 18 bases between. CDR3 residues: CASSFGGSRKGTQYF. In DNA form, the CDR3 reads TGTGCCAGCAGTTTCGGTGGGTCCAGGAAGGGGACCCAGTACTTC.

This clonotype was observed a few times. V gene TRBV6-1 combines with J gene TRBJ1-2, with unresolved D. The CDR3 covers 16 residues. CDR1 is MNHNS and CDR2 is SASEGT in the germline V gene. Trimming stripped 7 bases from V and 5 bases from J, with 23 bases between. CDR3 in DNA: TGTGCCAGCACCCTTTACCGGTTACCCGAGGGATATGGCTACACCTTC. This translates into CASTLYRLPEGYGYTF.

V usage is TRBV15 and J usage is TRBJ2-5; perhaps TRBD2 as D (5 bases). CDR3 length: 13 amino acids. Germline lookup yields CDR1 LNHNV and CDR2 YYDKDF (reference sequence). Trimming took 4 bases from V and 4 from J, leaving 10 bases between them. Here the CDR3 reads CATSKPSGETQYF. For the CDR3, the DNA is TGTGCCACCAGCAAGCCCAGCGGAGAGACCCAGTACTTC.

The rearrangement uses TRBV12-3 or TRBV12-4 and TRBJ2-3, with D possibly matching TRBD2 (6 bases). Deletions cut 5 bases from V and 2 bases from J, with 11 bases between. The CDR3 is 14 amino acids. The CDR3 DNA sequence: TGTGCCAGCAGTCCACAGCGGGCCACAGATACGCAGTATTTT. Its translation is CASSPQRATDTQYF.

There are many counts of this clonotype. CDR3 nucleotide sequence: TGCAGTGCCTTAGGACTAGCGGAATCCTACGAGCAGTACTTC. This encodes CSALGLAESYEQYF. The chain carries TRBV20-1 and TRBJ2-7; 10 nucleotides match TRBD2. The junction had 6 bases not matched to a gene; V was cut back by 6 bases and J by 1 base. Germline CDR1 and CDR2: DFQATT and SNEGSKA (reference sequence). The CDR3 has 14 amino acids.

The rearrangement uses TRBV20-1 and TRBJ2-2; 14 nucleotides align to TRBD2. Germline V gives CDR1 DFQATT, CDR2 SNEGSKA (reference sequence). V trimming: 0 bases; J trimming: 5 bases; junction bases outside the gene matches: 5. This CDR3 has 17 amino acids. The CDR3 nucleotides are TGCAGTGCTAGAGATCTGGGACTAGCGGGAGATACCGGGGAGCTGTTTTTT. This encodes CSARDLGLAGDTGELFF.

This clonotype was observed a handful of times. CDR3 bases: TGTGCCACCAAAACGATTCTCGACACTGAAGCTTTCTTT. Translation: CATKTILDTEAFF. This chain connects TRBV15 to TRBJ1-1; D gene unclear. CDR3 size: 13 residues. V dropped 7 bases and J dropped 3 bases, with 12 bases sitting between them. Germline V CDR1 and CDR2: LNHNV, YYDKDF (reference sequence). The full variable domain, in which reference TRBV15 and TRBJ1-1 provide the parts outside the CDR3, is DAMVIQNPRYQVTQFGKPVTLSCSQTLNHNVMYWYQQKSSQAPKLLFHYYDKDFNNEADTPDNFQSRRPNTSFCFLDIRSPGLGDTAMYLCATKTILDTEAFFGQGTRLTVV.

The J gene is TRBJ1-6, the V gene TRBV4-1; no clear D. V shed 3 bases and J shed 9 bases, with 12 bases lying between them. The CDR3 is 14 residues long. Germline V CDR1 and CDR2: MGHRA, YSYEKL. Written as DNA, the CDR3 is TGCGCCAGCAGCCAGGGATGGGGAATTTCACCCCTCCACTTT. The encoded protein is CASSQGWGISPLHF.

The chain uses TRBV12-3 or TRBV12-4 and TRBJ1-4, with a tentative D call TRBD1 (6 bases). V lost 5 bases and J lost 7, with 8 bases in between. The CDR3 runs 12 residues. DNA of the CDR3: TGTGCCAGCAGTCAGGGGACTGAAAAACTGTTTTTT. Residues: CASSQGTEKLFF.

V gene TRBV7-3 combines with J gene TRBJ2-3; a possible D gene is TRBD2 (5 bases). The V end was cut by 4 bases, the J end by 3 bases, with 8 bases between. CDR3 size: 13 residues. From germline, CDR1 is SGHTA and CDR2 FQGTGA. CDR3 sequence (DNA): TGTGCCAGCAGCTCGACTACGACAGATACGCAGTATTTT. Translation: CASSSTTTDTQYF.

This sequence joins TRBV4-1 and TRBJ2-2, with 9 bases identical to TRBD2. J gave up 1 base and V 1 base, and 1 base lay outside the gene matches. Per the germline V gene, CDR1 is MGHRA and CDR2 is YSYEKL. The CDR3 contains 16 residues. The CDR3 protein is CASSQGLAVNTGELFF. Written as DNA, the CDR3 is TGCGCCAGCAGCCAAGGACTAGCGGTGAACACCGGGGAGCTGTTTTTT.

The chain links TRBV5-1 to TRBJ2-1; 11 positions match TRBD1. The germline V gene has CDR1 SGHRS and CDR2 YFSETQ. The ends lost 3 bases at V and 2 bases at J; junction bases unmatched: 4. The CDR3 has 16 amino acids. The CDR3 sequence is CASSWGGQGAYNEQFF. The CDR3 DNA is TGCGCCAGCAGCTGGGGGGGACAGGGGGCCTACAATGAGCAGTTCTTC. Combining the CDR3 with reference TRBV5-1 and TRBJ2-1 gives the whole variable domain KAGVTQTPRYLIKTRGQQVTLSCSPISGHRSVSWYQQTPGQGLQFLFEYFSETQRNKGNFPGRFSGRQFSNSRSEMNVSTLELGDSALYLCASSWGGQGAYNEQFFGPGTRLTVL.

This clonotype was observed a handful of times. The V and J genes are TRBV12-3 or TRBV12-4 and TRBJ2-1; 8 bases map to TRBD2. The V segment lost 6 bases and the J segment 3 bases; nucleotides outside the gene matches: 13. CDR3 length: 17 amino acids. For the CDR3, the DNA is TGTGCCAGCAGCGACCCAACACAGCGGGAGTTCTACAATGAGCAGTTCTTC. It is translated as CASSDPTQREFYNEQFF.

This chain connects TRBV9 to TRBJ2-1; 8 bases match TRBD2. Germline CDR1 is SGDLS and CDR2 is YYNGEE. Trimming cost V 0 bases and J 5 bases; bases outside gene matches: 4. The CDR3 runs 15 residues. The CDR3 region is CASSVVAGKDNEQFF. The DNA for the CDR3 is TGTGCCAGCAGCGTAGTAGCGGGAAAGGACAATGAGCAGTTCTTC.

At least ten counts were recorded for this clonotype. The V gene is TRBV5-1, the J gene TRBJ2-1; the D gene is possibly TRBD2 (5 bases). The CDR3 has 15 residues. CDR1 is SGHRS and CDR2 is YFSETQ in the germline V gene. Trimming stripped 0 bases from V and 0 bases from J, with 7 bases between. CDR3 bases: TGCGCCAGCAGCTTGGCCGAGGGCTCCTACAATGAGCAGTTCTTC. Translating it yields CASSLAEGSYNEQFF. Full variable domain (outside the CDR3, taken from reference TRBV5-1 and TRBJ2-1): KAGVTQTPRYLIKTRGQQVTLSCSPISGHRSVSWYQQTPGQGLQFLFEYFSETQRNKGNFPGRFSGRQFSNSRSEMNVSTLELGDSALYLCASSLAEGSYNEQFFGPGTRLTVL.

This clonotype was counted many times. CDR3 in amino acids: CSVDSASGRAPGELFF. The CDR3 coding sequence is TGCAGCGTTGATTCGGCGAGCGGGAGGGCCCCCGGGGAGCTGTTTTTT. The V call is TRBV29-1, the J call TRBJ2-2; 10 bases are a match to TRBD2. Germline V gene lookup returns CDR1 SQVTM and CDR2 ANQGSEA. J lost 6 bases, V lost 3 bases, and 10 bases had no gene match. The CDR3 contains 16 residues.

The CDR3 coding sequence is TGTGCCACCAGCAGGGTCCGGGGGGGGTCCTACGAGCAGTACTTC. It encodes CATSRVRGGSYEQYF. The V and J genes are TRBV15 and TRBJ2-7, with 8 bases fitting TRBD2. The germline CDR1 and CDR2 sequences are LNHNV and YYDKDF (reference sequence). The CDR3 runs 15 residues. V shed 3 bases, J shed 1 base, and the junction held 5 bases outside the gene matches.